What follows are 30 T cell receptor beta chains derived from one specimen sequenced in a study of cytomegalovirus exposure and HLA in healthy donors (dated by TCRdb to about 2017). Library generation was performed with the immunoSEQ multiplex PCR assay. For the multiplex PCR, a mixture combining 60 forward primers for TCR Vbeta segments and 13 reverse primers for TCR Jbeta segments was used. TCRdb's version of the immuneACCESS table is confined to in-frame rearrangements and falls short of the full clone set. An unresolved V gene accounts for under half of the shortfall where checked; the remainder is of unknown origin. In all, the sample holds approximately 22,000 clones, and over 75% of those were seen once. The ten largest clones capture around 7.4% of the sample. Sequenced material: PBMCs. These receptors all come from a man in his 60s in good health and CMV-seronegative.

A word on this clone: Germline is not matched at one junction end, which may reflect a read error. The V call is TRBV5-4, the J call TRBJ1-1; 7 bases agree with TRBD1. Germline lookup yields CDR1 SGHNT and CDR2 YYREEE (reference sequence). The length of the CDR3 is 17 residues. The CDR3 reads CASRLIGGLLMNNEAFF. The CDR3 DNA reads TGTGCCAGCCGCTTGATAGGGGGCCTCCTCATGAACAATGAAGCTTTCTTT.

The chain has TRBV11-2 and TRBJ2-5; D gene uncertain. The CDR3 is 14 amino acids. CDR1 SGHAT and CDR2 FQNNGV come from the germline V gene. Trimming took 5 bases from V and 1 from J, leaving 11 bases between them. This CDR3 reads CASSATISQETQYF. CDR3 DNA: TGTGCCAGCAGCGCCACGATTAGCCAAGAGACCCAGTACTTC.

The CDR3 sequence is CASTLMGATNEKLFF. CDR3 DNA sequence: TGTGCCAGCACCCTCATGGGCGCAACTAATGAAAAACTGTTTTTT. The chain recombines TRBV28 with TRBJ1-4; D is unresolved. Germline V gene data show CDR1 as MDHEN and CDR2 as SYDVKM. The CDR3 contains 15 residues. Between the trimmed V and J ends, which lost 7 bases and 0 bases, there was a span of 12 bases.

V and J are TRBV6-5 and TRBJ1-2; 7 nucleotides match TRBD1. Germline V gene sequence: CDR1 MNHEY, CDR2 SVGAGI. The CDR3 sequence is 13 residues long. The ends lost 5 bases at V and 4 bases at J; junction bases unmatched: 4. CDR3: CASSPGGPYGYTF. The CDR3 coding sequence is TGTGCCAGCAGTCCAGGGGGACCCTATGGCTACACCTTC.

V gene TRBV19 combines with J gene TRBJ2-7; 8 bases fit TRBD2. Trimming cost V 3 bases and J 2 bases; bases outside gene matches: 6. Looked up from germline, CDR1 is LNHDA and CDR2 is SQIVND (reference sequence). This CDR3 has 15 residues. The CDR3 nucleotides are TGTGCCAGTAGTATGGGTGCGGGGGGCCCCTACGAGCAGTACTTC. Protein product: CASSMGAGGPYEQYF.

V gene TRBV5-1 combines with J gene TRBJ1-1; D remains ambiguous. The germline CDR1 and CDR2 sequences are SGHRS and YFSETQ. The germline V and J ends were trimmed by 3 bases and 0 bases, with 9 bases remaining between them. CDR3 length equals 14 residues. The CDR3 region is CASSSVMVNTEAFF. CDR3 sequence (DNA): TGCGCCAGCAGCTCGGTAATGGTGAACACTGAAGCTTTCTTT.

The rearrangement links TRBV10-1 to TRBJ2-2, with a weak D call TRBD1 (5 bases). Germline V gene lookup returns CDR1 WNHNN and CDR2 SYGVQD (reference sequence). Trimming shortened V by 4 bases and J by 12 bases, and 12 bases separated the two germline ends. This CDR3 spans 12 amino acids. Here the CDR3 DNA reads TGCGCCAGCAGTGTGAATCAGGGAAAGCTGTTTTTT. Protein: CASSVNQGKLFF.

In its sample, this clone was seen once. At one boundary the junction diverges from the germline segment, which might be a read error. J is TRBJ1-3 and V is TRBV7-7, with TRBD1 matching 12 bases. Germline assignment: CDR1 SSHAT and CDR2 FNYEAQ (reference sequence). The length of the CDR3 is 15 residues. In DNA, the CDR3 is TGTGCTAGCAGCCGGGACAGGGGGCCTGGAAACACCATATATTTT. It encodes CASSRDRGPGNTIYF.

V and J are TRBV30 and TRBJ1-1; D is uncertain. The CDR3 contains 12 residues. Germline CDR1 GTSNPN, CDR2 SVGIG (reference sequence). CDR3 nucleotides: TGTGCGGGGAGGTCCTTTCTTCCTGAAGCTTTCTTT. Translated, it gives CAGRSFLPEAFF.

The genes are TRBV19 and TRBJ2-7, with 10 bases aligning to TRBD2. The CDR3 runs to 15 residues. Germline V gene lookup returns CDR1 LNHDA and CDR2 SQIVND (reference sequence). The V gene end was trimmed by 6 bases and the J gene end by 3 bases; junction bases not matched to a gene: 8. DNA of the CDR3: TGTGCCAGTAGGGTTGAACTAGCGGGATACTACGAGCAGTACTTC. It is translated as CASRVELAGYYEQYF.

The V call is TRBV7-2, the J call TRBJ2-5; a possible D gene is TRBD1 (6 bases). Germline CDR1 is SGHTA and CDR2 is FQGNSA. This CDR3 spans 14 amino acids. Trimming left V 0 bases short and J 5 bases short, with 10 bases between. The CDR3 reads CASSLAGAGETQYF. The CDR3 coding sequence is TGTGCCAGCAGCTTAGCGGGGGCCGGGGAGACCCAGTACTTC.

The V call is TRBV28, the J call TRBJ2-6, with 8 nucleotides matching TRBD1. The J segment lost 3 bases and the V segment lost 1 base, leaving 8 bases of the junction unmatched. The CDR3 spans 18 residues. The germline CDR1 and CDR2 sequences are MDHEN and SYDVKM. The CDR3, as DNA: TGTGCCAGCAGTTTATTCCCAGGGGGCTTGGTTGGGGCCAACGTCCTGACTTTC. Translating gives CASSLFPGGLVGANVLTF.

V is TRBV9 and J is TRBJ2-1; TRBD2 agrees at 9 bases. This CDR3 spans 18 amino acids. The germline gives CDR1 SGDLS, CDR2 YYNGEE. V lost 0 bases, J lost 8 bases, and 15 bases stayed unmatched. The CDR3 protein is CASSVVGGFWREGHEQFF. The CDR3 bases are TGTGCCAGCAGCGTAGTAGGGGGGTTCTGGCGGGAGGGCCATGAGCAGTTCTTC.

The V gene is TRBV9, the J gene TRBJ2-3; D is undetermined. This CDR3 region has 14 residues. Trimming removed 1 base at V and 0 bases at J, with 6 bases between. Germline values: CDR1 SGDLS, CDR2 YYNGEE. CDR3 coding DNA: TGTGCCAGCAGCGTAATGGGCAGCACAGATACGCAGTATTTT. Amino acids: CASSVMGSTDTQYF.

CDR3 in amino acids: CSGRQGLNTEAFF. CDR3 coding DNA: TGCAGCGGACGGCAGGGATTGAACACTGAAGCTTTCTTT. This chain uses TRBV29-1 with TRBJ1-1, with D possibly TRBD1 on 5 matching bases. The CDR3 runs 13 residues. The germline V and J ends were trimmed by 7 bases and 0 bases, with 12 bases remaining between them. The germline V gene has CDR1 SQVTM and CDR2 ANQGSEA.

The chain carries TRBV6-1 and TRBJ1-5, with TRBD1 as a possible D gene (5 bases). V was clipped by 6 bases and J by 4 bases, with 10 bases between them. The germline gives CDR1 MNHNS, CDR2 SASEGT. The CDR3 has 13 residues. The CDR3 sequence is CASRARTNQPQHF. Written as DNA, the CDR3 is TGTGCCAGCAGGGCACGGACAAATCAGCCCCAGCATTTT.

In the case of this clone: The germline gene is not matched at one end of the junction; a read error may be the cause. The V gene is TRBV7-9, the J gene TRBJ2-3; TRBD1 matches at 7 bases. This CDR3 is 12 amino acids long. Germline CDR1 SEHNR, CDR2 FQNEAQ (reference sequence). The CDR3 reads CSSRQGLRAQYF. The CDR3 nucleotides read TGTTCCAGCAGACAGGGCTTGCGGGCGCAGTATTTT.

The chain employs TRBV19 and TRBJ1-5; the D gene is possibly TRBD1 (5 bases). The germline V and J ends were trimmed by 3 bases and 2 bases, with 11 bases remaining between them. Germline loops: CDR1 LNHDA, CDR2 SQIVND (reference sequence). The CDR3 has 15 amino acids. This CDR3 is CASSIGRVGNQPQHF. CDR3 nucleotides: TGTGCCAGTAGTATCGGCAGGGTGGGCAATCAGCCCCAGCATTTT.

The CDR3 region is CASTYHRGGGNTIYF. The CDR3 DNA sequence: TGTGCCAGCACCTACCACAGGGGTGGAGGAAACACCATATATTTT. This rearrangement joins TRBV28 to TRBJ1-3, with TRBD1 identical over 7 bases. The germline V gene encodes CDR1 MDHEN and CDR2 SYDVKM. There are 15 residues in the CDR3. The J segment lost 4 bases and the V segment lost 7 bases, leaving 10 bases of the junction unmatched.

The CDR3 region has the DNA TGTGCCAGCAGTGCCCAACTAGCGGGAGGGCCCACGGGGAGCGAGCAGTACTTC. It encodes CASSAQLAGGPTGSEQYF. The chain is built from TRBV6-4 and TRBJ2-7; 13 bases line up with TRBD2. The CDR3 runs 18 residues. V shed 4 bases, J shed 6 bases, and the junction held 15 bases outside the gene matches. Germline-derived CDR1 and CDR2 are MRHNA and SNTAGT.

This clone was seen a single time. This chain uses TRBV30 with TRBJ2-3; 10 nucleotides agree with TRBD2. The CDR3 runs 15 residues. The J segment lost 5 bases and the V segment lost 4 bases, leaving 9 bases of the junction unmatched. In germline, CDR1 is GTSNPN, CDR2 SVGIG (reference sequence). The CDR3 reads CAWTRAGGQEDTQYF. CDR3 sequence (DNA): TGTGCCTGGACCCGAGCGGGGGGGCAGGAAGATACGCAGTATTTT.

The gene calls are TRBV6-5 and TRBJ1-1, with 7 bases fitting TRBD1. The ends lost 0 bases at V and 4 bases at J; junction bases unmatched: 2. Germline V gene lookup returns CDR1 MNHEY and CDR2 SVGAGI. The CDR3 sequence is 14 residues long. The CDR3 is CASSYSPGGTEAFF. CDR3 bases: TGTGCCAGCAGTTACTCCCCAGGGGGCACTGAAGCTTTCTTT.

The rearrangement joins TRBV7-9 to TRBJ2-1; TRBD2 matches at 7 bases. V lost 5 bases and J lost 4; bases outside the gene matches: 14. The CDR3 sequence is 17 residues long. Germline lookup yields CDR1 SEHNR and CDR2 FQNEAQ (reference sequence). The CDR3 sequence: CASSPYFRDYPYNEQFF. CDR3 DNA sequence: TGTGCCAGCAGCCCGTATTTCCGGGACTATCCATACAATGAGCAGTTCTTC.

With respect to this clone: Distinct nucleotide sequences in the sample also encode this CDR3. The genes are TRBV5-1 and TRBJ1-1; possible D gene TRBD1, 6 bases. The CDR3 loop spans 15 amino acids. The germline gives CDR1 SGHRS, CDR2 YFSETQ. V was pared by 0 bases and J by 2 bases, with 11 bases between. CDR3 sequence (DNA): TGCGCCAGCAGCTTGGGAACGGGGGGCAACACTGAAGCTTTCTTT. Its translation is CASSLGTGGNTEAFF.

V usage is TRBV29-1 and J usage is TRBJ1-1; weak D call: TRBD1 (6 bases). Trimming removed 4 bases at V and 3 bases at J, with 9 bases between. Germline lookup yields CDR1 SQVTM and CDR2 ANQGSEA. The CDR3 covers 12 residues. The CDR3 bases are TGCAGCGTTGCACAGGGCCACACTGAAGCTTTCTTT. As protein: CSVAQGHTEAFF.

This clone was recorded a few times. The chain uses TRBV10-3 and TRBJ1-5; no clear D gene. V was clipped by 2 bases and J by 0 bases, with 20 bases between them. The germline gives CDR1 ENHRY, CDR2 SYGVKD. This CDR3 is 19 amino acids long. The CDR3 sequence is CAISETDKLSMGSNQPQHF. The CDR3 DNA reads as TGTGCCATCAGTGAGACTGATAAGCTTAGCATGGGTAGCAATCAGCCCCAGCATTTT.

The CDR3 region is CASSPYRDSYEQYF. DNA for the CDR3: TGCGCCAGCAGCCCCTACAGGGACTCCTACGAGCAGTACTTC. The J gene is TRBJ2-7, the V gene TRBV5-1; maybe TRBD1 (6 bases). Germline V gene sequence: CDR1 SGHRS, CDR2 YFSETQ. V lost 4 bases, J lost 0 bases, and 11 bases lay in between. CDR3 length equals 14 residues.

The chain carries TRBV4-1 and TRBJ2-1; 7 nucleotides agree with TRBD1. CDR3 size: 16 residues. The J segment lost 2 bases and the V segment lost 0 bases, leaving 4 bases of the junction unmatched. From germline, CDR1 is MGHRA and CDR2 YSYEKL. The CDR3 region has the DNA TGCGCCAGCAGCCAAGAAAGGGACAGTACCTACAATGAGCAGTTCTTC. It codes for CASSQERDSTYNEQFF.

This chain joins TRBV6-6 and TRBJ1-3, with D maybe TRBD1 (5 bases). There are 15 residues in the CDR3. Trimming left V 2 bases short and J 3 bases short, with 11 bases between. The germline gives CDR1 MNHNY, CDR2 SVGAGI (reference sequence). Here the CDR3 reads CASSYVQGGGNTIYF. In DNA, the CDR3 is TGTGCCAGCAGTTACGTGCAGGGCGGTGGAAACACCATATATTTT.

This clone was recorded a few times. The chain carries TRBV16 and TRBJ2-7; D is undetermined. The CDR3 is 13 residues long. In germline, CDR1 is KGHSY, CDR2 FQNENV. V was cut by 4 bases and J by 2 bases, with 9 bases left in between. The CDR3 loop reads CASSRTDTYEQYF. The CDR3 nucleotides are TGTGCCAGCAGCCGTACAGATACCTACGAGCAGTACTTC.